This T cell receptor (beta chain) was captured by sequencing in a study of neoadjuvant anti-PD-1 for oral cavity cancer. Generated by immunoSEQ multiplex PCR, the TCRdb table keeps only in-frame clones and is missing some. The table shows tens of thousands of clones, with 70% to 90% occurring only once. Trimming pared 3 bases from V and 5 bases from J, leaving 17 bases between. The V gene's germline CDR1 is LNHDA and CDR2 SQIVND (reference sequence). This CDR3 comprises 15 residues. Time point given: after neoadjuvant nivolumab, at surgical resection. Patients were newly diagnosed with stage II-IVA oral cavity squamous cell carcinoma without prior systemic or radiation treatment. These oral cavity squamous cell carcinomas were HPV-negative and locally advanced.

The source is a person between 35 and 79 years old with oral cavity squamous cell carcinoma. Sequences were derived from PBMCs, sampled after nivolumab (anti-PD-1) treatment. This chain links TRBV19 with TRBJ2-7, with no clear D. The CDR3 sequence is CASSMEHQGIHEQYF. Here the CDR3 DNA reads TGTGCCAGTAGTATGGAACACCAAGGTATACACGAGCAGTACTTC.